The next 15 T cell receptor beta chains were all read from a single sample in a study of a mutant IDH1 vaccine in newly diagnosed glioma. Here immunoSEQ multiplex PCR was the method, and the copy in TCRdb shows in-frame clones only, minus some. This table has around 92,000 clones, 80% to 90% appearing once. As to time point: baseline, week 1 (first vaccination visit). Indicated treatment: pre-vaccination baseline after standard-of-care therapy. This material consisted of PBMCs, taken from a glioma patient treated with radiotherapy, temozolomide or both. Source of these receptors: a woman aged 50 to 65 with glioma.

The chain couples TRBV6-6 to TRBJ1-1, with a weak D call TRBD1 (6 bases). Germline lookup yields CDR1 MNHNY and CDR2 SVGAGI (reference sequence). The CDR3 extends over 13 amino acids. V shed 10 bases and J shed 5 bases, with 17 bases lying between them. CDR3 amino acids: CATRNQGTTEAFF. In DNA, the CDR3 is TGTGCCACCAGAAACCAGGGGACTACTGAAGCTTTCTTT.

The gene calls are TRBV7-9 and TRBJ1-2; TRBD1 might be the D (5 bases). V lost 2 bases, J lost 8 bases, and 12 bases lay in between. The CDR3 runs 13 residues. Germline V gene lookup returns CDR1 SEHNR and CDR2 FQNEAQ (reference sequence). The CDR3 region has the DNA TGTGCCAGCAGCTTAATCGGGGGACTGGGCTACACCTTC. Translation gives CASSLIGGLGYTF. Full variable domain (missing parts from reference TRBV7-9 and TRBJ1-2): DTGVSQNPRHKITKRGQNVTFRCDPISEHNRLYWYRQTLGQGPEFLTYFQNEAQLEKSRLLSDRFSAERPKGSFSTLEIQRTEQGDSAMYLCASSLIGGLGYTFGSGTRLTVV.

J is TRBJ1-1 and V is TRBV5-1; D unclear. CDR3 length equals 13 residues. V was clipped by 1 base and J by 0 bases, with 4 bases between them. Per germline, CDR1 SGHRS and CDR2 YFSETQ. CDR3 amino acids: CASSLTVNTEAFF. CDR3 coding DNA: TGCGCCAGCAGCTTGACCGTGAACACTGAAGCTTTCTTT.

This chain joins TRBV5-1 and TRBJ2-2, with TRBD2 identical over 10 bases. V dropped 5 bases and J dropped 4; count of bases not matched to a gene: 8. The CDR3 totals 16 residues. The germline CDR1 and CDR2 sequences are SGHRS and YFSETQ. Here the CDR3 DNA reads TGCGCCAGCAGGGGTAGCGGGGGGCTGATCACCGGGGAGCTGTTTTTT. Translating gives CASRGSGGLITGELFF. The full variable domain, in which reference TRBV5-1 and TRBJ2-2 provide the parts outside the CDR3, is KAGVTQTPRYLIKTRGQQVTLSCSPISGHRSVSWYQQTPGQGLQFLFEYFSETQRNKGNFPGRFSGRQFSNSRSEMNVSTLELGDSALYLCASRGSGGLITGELFFGEGSRLTVL.

The CDR3 protein is CASSLSGTTSYNEQFF. The CDR3 region has the DNA TGCGCCAGCAGCTTGTCGGGGACCACTTCCTACAATGAGCAGTTCTTC. The J gene is TRBJ2-1, the V gene TRBV5-1; TRBD1 or TRBD2 may be the D gene (5 bases each). V shed 1 base and J shed 1 base, with 12 bases lying between them. Germline lookup yields CDR1 SGHRS and CDR2 YFSETQ. This CDR3 has 16 residues.

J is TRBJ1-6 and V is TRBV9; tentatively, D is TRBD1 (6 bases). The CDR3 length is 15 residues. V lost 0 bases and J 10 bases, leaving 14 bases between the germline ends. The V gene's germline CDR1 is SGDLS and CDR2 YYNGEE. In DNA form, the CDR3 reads TGTGCCAGCAGCGTAGAAAGTGACAGGAAATCACCCCTCCACTTT. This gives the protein CASSVESDRKSPLHF.

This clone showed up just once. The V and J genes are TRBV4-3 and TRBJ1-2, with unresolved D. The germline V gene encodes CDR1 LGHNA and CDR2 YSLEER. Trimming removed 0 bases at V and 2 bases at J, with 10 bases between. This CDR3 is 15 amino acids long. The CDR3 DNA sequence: TGCGCCAGCAGCCAAGACTTGGGAGCGAACTATGGCTACACCTTC. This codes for CASSQDLGANYGYTF.

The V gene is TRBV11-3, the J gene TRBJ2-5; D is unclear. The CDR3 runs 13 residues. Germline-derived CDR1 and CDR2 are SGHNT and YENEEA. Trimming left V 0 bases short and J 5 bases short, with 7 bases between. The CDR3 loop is CASSLDHGETQYF. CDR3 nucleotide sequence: TGTGCCAGCAGCTTAGATCATGGCGAGACCCAGTACTTC.

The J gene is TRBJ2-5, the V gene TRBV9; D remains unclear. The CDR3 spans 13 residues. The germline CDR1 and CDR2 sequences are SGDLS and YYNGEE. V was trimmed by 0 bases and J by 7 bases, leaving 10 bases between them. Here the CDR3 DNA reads TGTGCCAGCAGCGTAGAGGCTTCGGGGACCCAGTACTTC. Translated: CASSVEASGTQYF.

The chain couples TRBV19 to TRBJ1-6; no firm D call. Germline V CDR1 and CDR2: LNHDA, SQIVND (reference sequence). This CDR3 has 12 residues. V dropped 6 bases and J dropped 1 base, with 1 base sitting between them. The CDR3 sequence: CASRSYNSPLHF. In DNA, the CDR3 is TGTGCCAGTAGGTCCTATAATTCACCCCTCCACTTT. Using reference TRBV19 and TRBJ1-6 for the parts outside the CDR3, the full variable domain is DGGITQSPKYLFRKEGQNVTLSCEQNLNHDAMYWYRQDPGQGLRLIYYSQIVNDFQKGDIAEGYSVSREKKESFPLTVTSAQKNPTAFYLCASRSYNSPLHFGNGTRLTVT.

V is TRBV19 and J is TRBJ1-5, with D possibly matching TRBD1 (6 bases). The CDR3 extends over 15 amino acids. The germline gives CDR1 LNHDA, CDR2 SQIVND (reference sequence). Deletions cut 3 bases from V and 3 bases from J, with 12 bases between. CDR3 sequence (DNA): TGTGCCAGTAGTATCTGGGACAAGATCAATCAGCCCCAGCATTTT. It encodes CASSIWDKINQPQHF.

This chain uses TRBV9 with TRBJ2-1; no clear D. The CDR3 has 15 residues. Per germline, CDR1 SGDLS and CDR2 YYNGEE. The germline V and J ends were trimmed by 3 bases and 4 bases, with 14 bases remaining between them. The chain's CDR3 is CASSAHSLGYNEQFF. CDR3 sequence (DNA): TGTGCCAGCAGCGCCCACTCCCTGGGGTACAATGAGCAGTTCTTC.

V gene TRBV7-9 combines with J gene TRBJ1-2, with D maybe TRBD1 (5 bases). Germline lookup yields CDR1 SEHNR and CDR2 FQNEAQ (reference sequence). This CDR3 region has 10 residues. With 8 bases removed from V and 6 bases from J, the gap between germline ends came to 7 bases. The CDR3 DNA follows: TGTGCCAGCGAGGGGCATGGCTACACCTTC. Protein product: CASEGHGYTF. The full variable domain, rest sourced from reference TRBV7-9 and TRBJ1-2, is DTGVSQNPRHKITKRGQNVTFRCDPISEHNRLYWYRQTLGQGPEFLTYFQNEAQLEKSRLLSDRFSAERPKGSFSTLEIQRTEQGDSAMYLCASEGHGYTFGSGTRLTVV.

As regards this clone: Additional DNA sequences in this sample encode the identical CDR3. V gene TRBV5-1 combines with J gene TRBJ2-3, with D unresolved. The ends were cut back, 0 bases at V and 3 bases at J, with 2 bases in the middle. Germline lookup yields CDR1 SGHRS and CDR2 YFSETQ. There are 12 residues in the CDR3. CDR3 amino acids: CASSLDTDTQYF. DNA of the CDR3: TGCGCCAGCAGCTTGGATACAGATACGCAGTATTTT.

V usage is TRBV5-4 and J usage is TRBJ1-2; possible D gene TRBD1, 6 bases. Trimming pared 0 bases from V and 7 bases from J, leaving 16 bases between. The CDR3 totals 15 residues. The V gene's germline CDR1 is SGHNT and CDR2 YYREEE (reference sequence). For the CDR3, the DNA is TGTGCCAGCAGCTTGGGGAGACAGGAGTTGATTGGCTACACCTTC. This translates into CASSLGRQELIGYTF.